This T cell receptor (beta chain) was sequenced during a study of blood T cell repertoires in COVID-19. Methods used by the authors: Estimated nucleated cell counts came from reference gene primer amplification. Sequencing used immunoSEQ multiplex PCR; TCRdb keeps in-frame clones, though not all of them. The V and J calls and clone size are taken from that table; D and trimming were inferred from the DNA. Here the sample spans over 450,000 clones, roughly nine tenths being singletons. V was clipped by 8 bases and J by 7 bases, with 11 bases between them. There are 10 residues in the CDR3. CDR1 SQVTM and CDR2 ANQGSEA come from the germline V gene. Enrolment of Seattle patients took place during active infection, and they were followed longitudinally.

The clonotype comes from a woman aged 50 to 60 with COVID-19, enrolled during active disease. The sample consisted of peripheral blood. This rearrangement joins TRBV29-1 to TRBJ1-1; D perhaps matches TRBD1 (5 bases). CDR3 residues: CSPGQGEAFF. The CDR3 DNA sequence: TGCAGCCCAGGGCAGGGTGAAGCTTTCTTT. Combining the CDR3 with reference TRBV29-1 and TRBJ1-1 gives the whole variable domain SAVISQKPSRDICQRGTSLTIQCQVDSQVTMMFWYRQQPGQSLTLIATANQGSEATYESGFVIDKFPISRPNLTFSTLTVSNMSPEDSSIYLCSPGQGEAFFGQGTRLTVV.